The next 20 T cell receptor beta chains were all read from a single sample in a study of T-cell reconstitution after alpha-beta-depleted transplantation in children. Construction of the TCRbeta library involved unique molecular identifiers. MiXCR, run by TCRdb on the PCR reads, gives a single entry per CDR3 protein. The sample yields 200,000 to 300,000 distinct CDR3 sequences, under 9.5% seen once. Material: PBMCs, mostly from graft donor cells, obtained 180 days after TCRalphabeta/CD19-depleted stem cell transplant. These receptors were collected from a male patient younger than 18 who had a stem cell transplant for acute lymphoblastic leukemia, so the T cells may come from the graft donor.

This clonotype has at least ten counts. This rearrangement joins TRBV12-3 or TRBV12-4 to TRBJ1-2; 8 nucleotides match TRBD1. Trimming took 6 bases from V and 4 from J; bases not matched to a gene: 4. CDR3 length equals 13 residues. The CDR3 region has the DNA TGTGCCAGCAGCAGGGACAGGTCCTATGGCTACACCTTC. Amino acid sequence: CASSRDRSYGYTF.

This clonotype appeared a few times. The chain has TRBV28 and TRBJ1-5; D is unclear. The CDR3 extends over 16 amino acids. Trimming shortened V by 5 bases and J by 5 bases, and 19 bases separated the two germline ends. Germline-derived CDR1 and CDR2 are MDHEN and SYDVKM. CDR3 region: CASSLPPRVPYQPQHF. The CDR3 region has the DNA TGTGCCAGCAGTCTCCCCCCGCGGGTGCCATATCAGCCCCAGCATTTT.

This clonotype has ten or more counts. This chain connects TRBV12-5 to TRBJ2-1, with D possibly TRBD2 on 6 matching bases. There are 14 residues in the CDR3. Trimming removed 6 bases at V and 4 bases at J, with 13 bases between. Germline-derived CDR1 and CDR2 are LGHNT and FRNRAP. This chain's CDR3 is CASGPGGIYNEQFF. CDR3 nucleotide sequence: TGTGCTAGTGGCCCTGGGGGGATATACAATGAGCAGTTCTTC.

This clonotype was detected many times. This chain connects TRBV5-1 to TRBJ2-2; D might be TRBD1 or TRBD2, each matching 6 bases. From germline, CDR1 is SGHRS and CDR2 YFSETQ. Trimming removed 3 bases from V and 10 bases from J, with 22 bases in between. The CDR3 loop spans 16 amino acids. CDR3 sequence: CASSSRLRTERVELFF. In DNA form, the CDR3 reads TGCGCCAGCAGCTCTAGACTCAGGACAGAGCGGGTGGAGCTGTTTTTT. The full variable domain, its missing parts supplied by reference TRBV5-1 and TRBJ2-2, is KAGVTQTPRYLIKTRGQQVTLSCSPISGHRSVSWYQQTPGQGLQFLFEYFSETQRNKGNFPGRFSGRQFSNSRSEMNVSTLELGDSALYLCASSSRLRTERVELFFGEGSRLTVL.

This clonotype has a count of ten or more. The chain couples TRBV4-3 to TRBJ1-3; D call uncertain. The V gene lost 4 bases and the J gene lost 9 bases, with 16 bases spanning the gap. The germline V gene has CDR1 LGHNA and CDR2 YSLEER. The CDR3 length is 14 residues. The CDR3 region is CASSPGIVSATIYF. CDR3 coding DNA: TGCGCCAGCAGCCCTGGGATAGTTTCCGCCACCATATATTTT.

This clonotype was recorded at least ten times. This CDR3 is CSVEDPRGGDSGANVLTF. The CDR3 nucleotides are TGCAGCGTTGAAGACCCACGCGGAGGGGACTCTGGGGCCAACGTCCTGACTTTC. The chain recombines TRBV29-1 with TRBJ2-6; D is perhaps TRBD2 (6 bases). The ends were cut back, 0 bases at V and 0 bases at J, with 15 bases in the middle. Germline V gives CDR1 SQVTM, CDR2 ANQGSEA. The CDR3 runs 18 residues.

This clonotype showed up many times. The chain is built from TRBV24-1 and TRBJ2-1; 8 nucleotides match TRBD2. With V trimmed by 1 base and J by 5 bases, 9 bases remained unmatched. This CDR3 is built from 17 residues. The germline CDR1 and CDR2 sequences are KGHDR and SFDVKD. CDR3 loop: CATSDFGAGGQDNEQFF. As DNA, the CDR3 is TGTGCCACCAGTGATTTCGGGGCGGGAGGCCAAGACAATGAGCAGTTCTTC.

The chain couples TRBV11-2 to TRBJ2-7, with 9 bases fitting TRBD2. The V gene end was trimmed by 4 bases and the J gene end by 4 bases; junction bases not matched to a gene: 8. Germline CDR1 reads SGHAT; CDR2 reads FQNNGV. The CDR3 covers 15 residues. In nucleotides, the CDR3 is TGTGCCAGCAGCTCCGCGGGTAGCGGGGGTTACGAGCAGTACTTC. Its translation: CASSSAGSGGYEQYF.

This clonotype was counted at least ten times. The chain links TRBV12-3 or TRBV12-4 to TRBJ1-3, with 9 bases aligning to TRBD1. The CDR3 loop spans 16 amino acids. J gave up 8 bases and V 6 bases, and 14 bases lay outside the gene matches. CDR3 bases: TGTGCCAGCAGCAATGACCCCGGGACAGGGAGGGACACCATATATTTT. Its protein product is CASSNDPGTGRDTIYF.

This clonotype was found many times. This chain links TRBV6-2 or TRBV6-3 with TRBJ2-3; D not resolved. Trimming cost V 8 bases and J 4 bases, with 7 bases left between them. The germline gives CDR1 MNHEY, CDR2 SVGEGT. This CDR3 has 11 amino acids. The CDR3 protein is CASPHPDTQYF. DNA for the CDR3: TGTGCCAGCCCACACCCAGATACGCAGTATTTT.

This clonotype has a count of ten or more. The CDR3 reads CASSLGALGYGYTF. The CDR3 DNA reads as TGTGCCAGCAGCTTAGGGGCATTGGGCTATGGCTACACCTTC. The V and J genes are TRBV7-9 and TRBJ1-2; D uncertain. There are 14 residues in the CDR3. Trimming removed 1 base from V and 4 bases from J, with 10 bases in between. Germline V gene data show CDR1 as SEHNR and CDR2 as FQNEAQ (reference sequence).

This clonotype was detected many times. The genes are TRBV5-1 and TRBJ2-2; tentative D call: TRBD1 (6 bases). The CDR3 consists of 16 residues. The germline V gene encodes CDR1 SGHRS and CDR2 YFSETQ. Trimming took off 4 bases at V and 1 base at J, with 14 bases between the two ends. The CDR3 loop reads CASSAPLGQNTGELFF. In nucleotides, the CDR3 is TGCGCCAGCAGCGCACCACTGGGACAGAACACCGGGGAGCTGTTTTTT.

The chain uses TRBV18 and TRBJ2-5; D might be TRBD2 (5 bases). Looked up from germline, CDR1 is KGHSH and CDR2 is LQKENI. Trimming took off 0 bases at V and 2 bases at J, with 13 bases between the two ends. The length of the CDR3 is 16 residues. CDR3 DNA: TGTGCCAGCTCACCACCCCTCGGACTTGAGCAAGAGACCCAGTACTTC. Its translation: CASSPPLGLEQETQYF.

The table lists this clonotype with many counts. The chain recombines TRBV6-1 with TRBJ1-3; a possible D gene is TRBD1 (6 bases). Germline V gene lookup returns CDR1 MNHNS and CDR2 SASEGT. The V end was cut by 7 bases, the J end by 4 bases, with 11 bases between. The CDR3 has 13 residues. Written as DNA, the CDR3 is TGTGCCAGCAAACTACAGGGAGGAAACACCATATATTTT. This translates into CASKLQGGNTIYF.

There are many counts of this clonotype. The chain has TRBV21-1 and TRBJ2-1; TRBD2 is the table's D call, not checked against the DNA. TRBV21-1 is flagged as a pseudogene. The CDR3 contains 16 residues. The CDR3 nucleotides are TGTGCCAGCAGCAAGCCGCCCCGGACTAGCGGGAATGAGCAGTTCTTC. Residues: CASSKPPRTSGNEQFF.

This clonotype was counted many times. V usage is TRBV29-1 and J usage is TRBJ2-7, with D uncertain. Per the germline V gene, CDR1 is SQVTM and CDR2 is ANQGSEA. The CDR3 spans 11 residues. Trimming removed 3 bases from V and 4 bases from J, with 7 bases in between. CDR3 protein: CSVEIGYEQYF. The CDR3 DNA reads as TGCAGCGTTGAGATCGGGTACGAGCAGTACTTC.

The chain recombines TRBV19 with TRBJ2-2; 11 bases are a match to TRBD2. The trim removed 3 bases at V and 5 bases at J, leaving 8 bases unmatched. Germline V gene sequence: CDR1 LNHDA, CDR2 SQIVND (reference sequence). The CDR3 length is 17 residues. Written as DNA, the CDR3 is TGTGCCAGTAGTATGAGAACTAGCGGGAGTTGGACCGGGGAGCTGTTTTTT. It translates to CASSMRTSGSWTGELFF.

The sample holds many counts of this clonotype. The genes are TRBV12-3 or TRBV12-4 and TRBJ1-5, with TRBD1 matching over 7 bases. The CDR3 runs to 14 residues. Trimming took 4 bases from V and 6 from J; bases not matched to a gene: 6. The DNA for the CDR3 is TGTGCCAGCAGTTCGACAGGGTATAGTCAGCCCCAGCATTTT. Translation: CASSSTGYSQPQHF.

For this clonotype: The junction does not match germline at one end; this may be a read error. The chain uses TRBV28 and TRBJ2-5, with a weak D call TRBD2 (5 bases). CDR1 is MDHEN and CDR2 is SYDVKM in the germline V gene. This CDR3 comprises 16 residues. The CDR3 region has the DNA TGTGCCGGCAGTTTAGAGGGCCCCTATTCCCAAGAGACCCAGTACTTC. This translates into CAGSLEGPYSQETQYF. The variable domain in full, with the rest retrieved from reference TRBV28 and TRBJ2-5, is DVKVTQSSRYLVKRTGEKVFLECVQDMDHENMFWYRQDPGLGLRLIYFSYDVKMKEKGDIPEGYSVSREKKERFSLILESASTNQTSMYLCAGSLEGPYSQETQYFGPGTRLLVL.

In its sample, this clonotype was seen many times. The J gene is TRBJ1-6, the V gene TRBV2, with 7 bases lining up with TRBD1. The ends lost 7 bases at V and 8 bases at J; junction bases unmatched: 8. The CDR3 totals 14 residues. CDR1 and CDR2 from the germline V gene are SNHLY and FYNNEI. The CDR3 loop is CASIEGAVYSPLHF. The CDR3 DNA is TGTGCCAGCATCGAGGGGGCAGTTTATTCACCCCTCCACTTT.